Below are 5 T cell receptor beta chains sequenced from a single sample in a study of blood T cells in healthy people across ages. Sample-barcoded 5' priming and a J-beta primer mix drove a second PCR of 7 to 11 cycles. TCRdb re-derived calls from the 5' RACE reads in MiXCR, one entry per CDR3 protein. The sample consists of roughly 1,500,000 distinct CDR3 sequences, 34% of them appearing once. The sequenced sample was blood. These receptor sequences come from a woman younger than 45 in good health.

This clonotype was found a few times. This chain joins TRBV20-1 and TRBJ2-3, with TRBD1 matching 10 bases. The CDR3 length is 16 residues. CDR1 is DFQATT, CDR2 SNEGSKA, per germline (reference sequence). V lost 0 bases to trimming and J lost 4 bases; unmatched junction nucleotides: 7. Here the CDR3 DNA reads TGCAGTGCTAGAGATCTAGACAGGGGGCAATCAGATACGCAGTATTTT. Its protein is CSARDLDRGQSDTQYF.

V usage is TRBV5-4 and J usage is TRBJ2-3, with 8 bases identical to TRBD2. Germline V gene sequence: CDR1 SGHNT, CDR2 YYREEE (reference sequence). Losses at the gene ends were 4 bases for V and 4 bases for J; bases not matched to a gene: 8. There are 15 residues in the CDR3. The DNA of the CDR3 is TGTGCCAGCAGCGGGCCGGGGGGGCCTTCAGATACGCAGTATTTT. Residues: CASSGPGGPSDTQYF.

V usage is TRBV6-6 and J usage is TRBJ2-1; D is possibly TRBD1 (6 bases). The V gene's germline CDR1 is MNHNY and CDR2 SVGAGI (reference sequence). The CDR3 consists of 16 residues. The V end lost 7 bases, the J end lost 1 base, and 17 bases lay between the germline ends. CDR3 in DNA: TGTGCCAGCATTGGACAGATACCTACGTCCTACAATGAGCAGTTCTTC. Translated: CASIGQIPTSYNEQFF.

This clonotype was detected many times. V gene TRBV29-1 combines with J gene TRBJ2-2; TRBD1 aligns across 7 bases. The V segment lost 5 bases and the J segment 3 bases; nucleotides outside the gene matches: 6. The CDR3 sequence is 14 residues long. Germline V CDR1 and CDR2: SQVTM, ANQGSEA. CDR3 sequence reads: CSVRPTGHTGELFF. CDR3 nucleotide sequence: TGCAGCGTTAGACCGACAGGGCACACCGGGGAGCTGTTTTTT.

This clonotype was seen repeatedly, ten times or more. V usage is TRBV25-1 and J usage is TRBJ2-7; D remains ambiguous. This CDR3 region has 14 residues. Between the trimmed V and J ends, which lost 4 bases and 3 bases, there was a span of 13 bases. Per germline, CDR1 MGHDK and CDR2 SYGVNS. This CDR3 is CASSAYADNYEQYF. For the CDR3, the DNA is TGTGCCAGCAGTGCCTATGCCGACAACTACGAGCAGTACTTC.